A selection of T cell receptor beta chains follows, all from one sample in a study of blood T cells in healthy people across ages. A single record per CDR3 protein comes from TCRdb applying MiXCR to the 5' RACE reads. This repertoire shows under 2,000,000 distinct CDR3 sequences, 40% to 55% found once; its top ten account for roughly 2%. Sequenced material: blood. The receptors derive from a middle-aged woman in good health. Each CDR3 is given with its conserved first and last residue. D genes are given only for firm matches. Size is omitted from some rows. Given values are once, few, many or a class for expanded clones.

TRBD1	TRBV3-1	NA	TRBJ1-4	TGTGCCAGCAGCCACGGGACAGGGAACGAAAAACTGTTTTTT	CASSHGTGNEKLFF
NA	TRBV6-2/TRBV6-3	NA	TRBJ2-6	TGTGCCAGCTCGACGGGCCGGCTGTTGAGCTCTGGGGCCAACGTCCTGACTTTC	CASSTGRLLSSGANVLTF
TRBD2	TRBV20-1	NA	TRBJ2-3	TGCAGTGCTAGTCTAGCGGGGGGGCCTTTCACAGATACGCAGTATTTT	CSASLAGGPFTDTQYF
NA	TRBV5-5	few	TRBJ2-1	TGTGCCAGCAGCCTTGGGGACCCAGCGGTCAATGAGCAGTTCTTC	CASSLGDPAVNEQFF
NA	TRBV4-2	NA	TRBJ2-2	TGTGCCAGCAGCCAAGAGCCCCTGGGGGGAGACACCGGGGAGCTGTTTTTT	CASSQEPLGGDTGELFF
TRBD1	TRBV7-2	few	TRBJ1-5	TGTGCCAGCAGCTTAGCGGGACAGAGCAATCAGCCCCAGCATTTT	CASSLAGQSNQPQHF
TRBD2	TRBV20-1	NA	TRBJ2-3	TGCAGTGCCGTCGATTTAGCGGGGGGCACAGATACGCAGTATTTT	CSAVDLAGGTDTQYF
TRBD1	TRBV4-3	NA	TRBJ2-1	TGCGCCAGCAGCCAGGGTCGGACAGGGAGATACTACAATGAGCAGTTCTTC	CASSQGRTGRYYNEQFF
NA	TRBV29-1	NA	TRBJ2-6	TGCAGCGTTGGACAGCTCTCTGGGGCCAACGTCCTGACTTTC	CSVGQLSGANVLTF
NA	TRBV27	NA	TRBJ1-5	TGTGCCAGCAGTCCCCGTTCGAGTGGGCAGCCCCAGCATTTT	CASSPRSSGQPQHF